The present T cell receptor beta chain was sequenced within a study of blood T cell repertoires in COVID-19. The CDR3 sequence is 14 residues long. V was trimmed by 5 bases and J by 1 base, leaving 9 bases between them. Germline loops: CDR1 MDHEN, CDR2 SYDVKM. TCRdb keeps only in-frame clones here, not all; method: immunoSEQ multiplex PCR. This sample has 250,000 to 350,000 clones, with roughly 83% found just once. The chain couples TRBV28 to TRBJ1-5; D is unresolved. The source material was peripheral blood. This TCR came from a human donor with COVID-19, enrolled during active disease. The donor label of this sample is uncertain. The chain's CDR3 is CASSPSVSNQPQHF. The DNA for the CDR3 is TGTGCCAGCAGTCCCTCGGTAAGCAATCAGCCCCAGCATTTT.